These 18 T cell receptor beta chains were all obtained from the same sample, sequenced in a study of blood T cells in healthy people across ages. Together with a sample-barcoded 5' primer, a J-beta primer mix was included in a second PCR lasting 7 to 11 cycles. TCRdb analysed the 5' RACE reads with MiXCR anew, one entry per CDR3 protein. The sample contains 1.5 million to 2 million distinct CDR3 sequences, under 30% of which appear only once. Sequenced sample: blood. The receptors originated from a woman aged 25 to 39 in good health.

At least ten counts were recorded for this clonotype. This chain uses TRBV5-5 with TRBJ2-5; D remains ambiguous. Germline CDR1 SGHKS, CDR2 YYEKEE (reference sequence). The germline V and J ends were trimmed by 0 bases and 0 bases, with 9 bases remaining between them. CDR3 length equals 15 residues. Written as DNA, the CDR3 is TGTGCCAGCAGCTTGGGGGCCCGCAACCAAGAGACCCAGTACTTC. Translated, it gives CASSLGARNQETQYF.

The sample holds a few counts of this clonotype. This rearrangement joins TRBV28 to TRBJ2-7; D is undetermined. The CDR3 spans 14 residues. Between the trimmed V and J ends, which lost 4 bases and 1 base, there was a span of 11 bases. Germline loops: CDR1 MDHEN, CDR2 SYDVKM. The CDR3 here is CASSSPSASYEQYF. CDR3 coding DNA: TGTGCCAGCAGTTCCCCAAGCGCGTCCTACGAGCAGTACTTC.

This clonotype was picked up one time. The rearrangement links TRBV20-1 to TRBJ2-3; 9 nucleotides match TRBD2. In germline, CDR1 is DFQATT, CDR2 SNEGSKA (reference sequence). With 1 base clipped from V and 0 bases from J, the junction kept 2 bases outside the gene matches. The CDR3 consists of 15 residues. CDR3 sequence: CSARGGRASTDTQYF. The CDR3 DNA reads TGCAGTGCTAGAGGCGGGAGGGCTAGCACAGATACGCAGTATTTT.

The chain uses TRBV5-1 and TRBJ2-1, with 8 bases fitting TRBD2. J lost 6 bases, V lost 3 bases, and 11 bases had no gene match. The V gene's germline CDR1 is SGHRS and CDR2 YFSETQ. The CDR3 length is 16 residues. In DNA, the CDR3 is TGCGCCAGCAGCTCGGGGGGGTGGATAATAAGCAATGAGCAGTTCTTC. Its translation is CASSSGGWIISNEQFF.

The chain links TRBV29-1 to TRBJ2-1; 7 positions match TRBD2. Germline V gives CDR1 SQVTM, CDR2 ANQGSEA. J gave up 5 bases and V 1 base, and 5 bases lay outside the gene matches. This CDR3 is built from 14 residues. The CDR3 DNA reads TGCAGCGTTGAAGGCGGGAGTCCCCACAATGAGCAGTTCTTC. Translated, it gives CSVEGGSPHNEQFF.

This chain connects TRBV6-1 to TRBJ1-6, with no clear D. Germline CDR1 reads MNHNS; CDR2 reads SASEGT. The length of the CDR3 is 14 residues. V lost 6 bases to trimming and J lost 8 bases, with 14 bases between them. The CDR3 loop reads CASRVSRMDSPLHF. The CDR3 DNA reads as TGTGCCAGCAGGGTCAGCCGGATGGATTCACCCCTCCACTTT.

This clonotype came up a few times. V usage is TRBV6-6 and J usage is TRBJ1-5; possibly TRBD1 for D (5 bases). V was cut by 2 bases and J by 7 bases, with 18 bases left in between. CDR1 is MNHNY, CDR2 SVGAGI, per germline (reference sequence). The CDR3 runs to 16 residues. The CDR3, as DNA: TGTGCCAGCAGTTACCTGGGAGGGACGGGACGACAGCCCCAGCATTTT. This codes for CASSYLGGTGRQPQHF.

In its sample, this clonotype was seen a few times. The chain has TRBV5-1 and TRBJ2-3; no definite D call. V lost 5 bases, J lost 5 bases, and 9 bases lay in between. The CDR3 extends over 12 amino acids. Germline CDR1 reads SGHRS; CDR2 reads YFSETQ. The CDR3 region has the DNA TGCGCCAGCAGGGATCCGAGAGATACGCAGTATTTT. Its protein is CASRDPRDTQYF.

The CDR3 sequence: CASSNRRSSYNSPLHF. The DNA of the CDR3 is TGTGCCAGCTCCAATCGCAGGAGCTCCTATAATTCACCCCTCCACTTT. This chain links TRBV18 with TRBJ1-6; D call uncertain. Germline V gene sequence: CDR1 KGHSH, CDR2 LQKENI. V lost 6 bases and J 0 bases, leaving 12 bases between the germline ends. This CDR3 region has 16 residues.

This clonotype came up a few times. The gene calls are TRBV7-8 and TRBJ1-6; D is unclear. V was pared by 5 bases and J by 3 bases, with 11 bases between. The CDR3 is made up of 15 amino acids. Germline V CDR1 and CDR2: SGHVS, FQNEAQ. For the CDR3, the DNA is TGTGCCAGCAGCGACCAGGCGAGCTATAATTCACCCCTCCACTTT. Translation gives CASSDQASYNSPLHF.

J is TRBJ1-5 and V is TRBV7-2; 9 bases line up with TRBD1. After removal of 6 bases from V and 7 bases from J, the junction contained 4 bases not matched to a gene. The germline V gene encodes CDR1 SGHTA and CDR2 FQGNSA. The CDR3 loop spans 13 amino acids. The chain's CDR3 is CASRRDRAQPQHF. The CDR3 coding sequence is TGTGCCAGCAGGAGGGACAGGGCGCAGCCCCAGCATTTT.

This clonotype was detected only a few times. At one end, the junction sequence differs from germline, possibly due to a read error. The rearrangement links TRBV18 to TRBJ2-7, with D maybe TRBD1 (5 bases). The CDR3 sequence is 12 residues long. CDR1 and CDR2 from the germline V gene are KGHSH and LQKENI. The CDR3 loop reads CATTDRTYGQYF. CDR3 sequence (DNA): TGTGCCACCACAGACAGAACCTACGGGCAGTACTTC.

This clonotype was counted only a few times. DNA of the CDR3: TGTGCCACCAGTGACGGGCAGGGGGCTGGAGGGGCCAACGTCCTGACTTTC. Protein product: CATSDGQGAGGANVLTF. The chain joins TRBV24-1 to TRBJ2-6, with 8 nucleotides matching TRBD1. CDR3 length equals 17 residues. CDR1 is KGHDR, CDR2 SFDVKD, per germline. After removal of 4 bases from V and 4 bases from J, the junction contained 8 bases not matched to a gene.

V usage is TRBV12-3 or TRBV12-4 and J usage is TRBJ2-7; 7 bases are shared with TRBD1. The J segment lost 3 bases and the V segment lost 5 bases, leaving 10 bases of the junction unmatched. This CDR3 is 15 amino acids long. The DNA of the CDR3 is TGTGCCAGCAGTGCCCAGGGGGTCGGATACTACGAGCAGTACTTC. It translates to CASSAQGVGYYEQYF.

As concerns this clonotype: Being one base from a much bigger clone, this may be a read error. CDR3 protein: CASTESTDTQYF. DNA for the CDR3: TGTGCCAGCACAGAGAGCACAGATACGCAGTATTTT. The chain links TRBV2 to TRBJ2-3; no clear D. Germline V gene sequence: CDR1 SNHLY, CDR2 FYNNEI. CDR3 size: 12 residues. V dropped 7 bases and J dropped 0 bases, with 5 bases sitting between them.

For this clonotype: The junction departs from the called germline gene at one end, perhaps through a read error. The chain links TRBV5-1 to TRBJ2-1; the D is unclear. This CDR3 is 12 amino acids long. Germline V gene lookup returns CDR1 SGHRS and CDR2 YFSETQ. CDR3 protein: CASNLVENEQFF. DNA of the CDR3: TGCGCCAGCAACTTGGTGGAGAATGAGCAGTTCTTC.

In this sample, this clonotype turned up a few times. The rearrangement joins TRBV30 to TRBJ1-4; D uncertain. Germline CDR1 and CDR2: GTSNPN and SVGIG (reference sequence). V was shortened by 0 bases and J by 5 bases, with 7 bases between the two germline ends. This CDR3 has 13 amino acids. For the CDR3, the DNA is TGTGCCTGGAGTGTACAAATAAATGAAAAACTGTTTTTT. Translating it yields CAWSVQINEKLFF.

There are a few counts of this clonotype. The genes are TRBV24-1 and TRBJ1-2; D is undetermined. This CDR3 spans 12 amino acids. Trimming took off 6 bases at V and 8 bases at J, with 12 bases between the two ends. The germline V gene encodes CDR1 KGHDR and CDR2 SFDVKD. The DNA of the CDR3 is TGTGCCACCAGTTTTCAAGGACTCGGCTACACCTTC. This sequence encodes CATSFQGLGYTF.